This is a list of T cell receptor beta chains from one sample in a study of blood T cell repertoires in COVID-19. Clones were sequenced by immunoSEQ multiplex PCR, and TCRdb holds only the in-frame ones, with some missing. The sample holds about 180,000 clones, about 81% seen once. Sequenced sample: peripheral blood. The receptors were sampled from a woman of 80 years or more with COVID-19, enrolled during active disease. Both conserved end residues are part of each CDR3. D genes are given only for firm matches. Clone size is stated in some rows and not others, as once, few, many or a class when expanded.

>-|TRBV20-1|TRBD2|TRBJ2-1
TGCAGTGCTGGTGAGACCGGGACTAGCGGGGGCCTAGAGCAGTTCTTC
CSAGETGTSGGLEQFF
>-|TRBV6-5|-|TRBJ2-2
TGTGCCAGCAAGCTGCGGATCGCGAGCACCGGGGAGCTGTTTTTT
CASKLRIASTGELFF
>-|TRBV11-2|-|TRBJ2-7
TGTGCCAGCAGCCGATCGCGAAACGGGGAGCAGTACTTC
CASSRSRNGEQYF
>-|TRBV6-1|TRBD1|TRBJ1-2
TGTGCCAGCAGTGAAGGCAGGGGGCGCGTTAGCGGCTACACCTTC
CASSEGRGRVSGYTF
>few|TRBV15|-|TRBJ1-1
TGTGCCACCAGCGAGCCAGGCCCGAACACTGAAGCTTTCTTT
CATSEPGPNTEAFF
>-|TRBV19|TRBD1|TRBJ1-1
TGTGCCAGTAGTATAGGACGACAGGGGACTGAAGCTTTCTTT
CASSIGRQGTEAFF
>-|TRBV12-5|-|TRBJ1-5
TGTGCTAGTGGTTTTGAGGTGGGTCAGCCCCAGCATTTT
CASGFEVGQPQHF
>-|TRBV28|TRBD1|TRBJ1-2
TGTGCCAGCAGTCCCGGGACAGGGATGGATGGCTACACCTTC
CASSPGTGMDGYTF
>-|TRBV27|TRBD1|TRBJ1-6
TGTGCCAGCAGTAGACGAGACAGGGCCTCACCCCTCCACTTT
CASSRRDRASPLHF
>-|TRBV29-1|-|TRBJ1-2
TGCAGCGCCCTGGGGATGGCAGGGGATGGCTATGGCTACACCTTC
CSALGMAGDGYGYTF
>-|TRBV27|TRBD2|TRBJ2-1
TGTGCCAGCAGTTTAAGGATACTAGCGGGAGGTACTGAGCAGTTCTTC
CASSLRILAGGTEQFF
>-|TRBV11-2|-|TRBJ1-5
TGTGCCAGCAGCTCGGGGGGGTATAATCAGCCCCAGCATTTT
CASSSGGYNQPQHF
>-|TRBV2|TRBD1|TRBJ1-5
TGTGCCAGCAGGGCCGGGACAGGGGGCAATCAGCCCCAGCATTTT
CASRAGTGGNQPQHF
>-|TRBV7-9|-|TRBJ1-1
TGTGCCAGCAGCTTTATAGTGAACACTGAAGCTTTCTTT
CASSFIVNTEAFF
>few|TRBV6-5|TRBD1|TRBJ1-1
TGTGCCAGCAGACCGACAGGGGACACTGAAGCTTTCTTT
CASRPTGDTEAFF
>-|TRBV5-1|-|TRBJ1-2
TGCGCCAGCAGCACCGGCTATGGCTACACCTTC
CASSTGYGYTF
>-|TRBV28|TRBD2|TRBJ2-3
TGTGCCAGCAGTTTATTGGCGGGAGGTCTCACAGATACGCAGTATTTT
CASSLLAGGLTDTQYF
>-|TRBV7-2|TRBD1|TRBJ2-1
TGTGCCAGCAGCGCTCGACAGGGTTATAATGAGCAGTTCTTC
CASSARQGYNEQFF
>-|TRBV4-2|TRBD2|TRBJ2-1
TGTGCCAGCAGCCAGACCGGGACTAGCTCCTACAATGAGCAGTTCTTC
CASSQTGTSSYNEQFF
>-|TRBV6-5|-|TRBJ1-1
TGTGCCAGCAGTTACCGAGGAGTGAACACTGAAGCTTTCTTT
CASSYRGVNTEAFF
>-|TRBV7-2|-|TRBJ1-1
TGTGCCAGCAGCCCTGGGACTGGAAGGGGGAACACTGAAGCTTTCTTT
CASSPGTGRGNTEAFF
>-|TRBV6-5|-|TRBJ1-2
TGTGCCAGCAGTTACTCCGGACGGGGGTATGGCTACACCTTC
CASSYSGRGYGYTF
>-|TRBV9|-|TRBJ1-2
TGTGCCAGCAGCGTAGCGGGACATGAAGACGGTGGCTACACCTTC
CASSVAGHEDGGYTF
>-|TRBV7-9|TRBD2|TRBJ2-5
TGTGCCAGCAGCTTCGGGACTAGCAGGATGGAGACCCAGTACTTC
CASSFGTSRMETQYF
>once|TRBV4-1|-|TRBJ2-1
TGCGCCAGCAGCCAAGACGAGCGGTCTTACAATGAGCAGTTCTTC
CASSQDERSYNEQFF
>few|TRBV9|-|TRBJ1-6
TGTGCCAGCAGCGTGCAGATGGGGGGAGGACCCCTCCACTTT
CASSVQMGGGPLHF
>-|TRBV14|-|TRBJ2-1
TGTGCCAGCAGCCTGACTAACGTCGATGAGCAGTTCTTC
CASSLTNVDEQFF
>-|TRBV4-3|-|TRBJ1-1
TGCGCCAGCAGCCAAGATGCCAGGGTGGGGCTGAACACTGAAGCTTTCTTT
CASSQDARVGLNTEAFF
>-|TRBV19|TRBD2|TRBJ2-5
TGTGCCAGTAGTATGTACGGGGGGGCCCGGGAGACCCAGTACTTC
CASSMYGGARETQYF
>-|TRBV11-3|TRBD1|TRBJ2-1
TGTGCCAGCAGCAGGGGGCCCTCCCCCTACAATGAGCAGTTCTTC
CASSRGPSPYNEQFF
>-|TRBV7-8|-|TRBJ1-6
TGTGCCAGCAGCCCCCGGAACAGGGTCGGAAATTCACCCCTCCACTTT
CASSPRNRVGNSPLHF
>-|TRBV6-5|-|TRBJ1-6
TGTGCCAGCAGTTTAGGACAGACAAATTCACCCCTCCACTTT
CASSLGQTNSPLHF
>few|TRBV15|-|TRBJ2-3
TGTGCCACCAGCAGCCTCGAGGCAGATACGCAGTATTTT
CATSSLEADTQYF
>-|TRBV7-2|-|TRBJ2-5
TGTGCCAGCAGGTGGGGGGACGGAAGGGAAGAGACCCAGTACTTC
CASRWGDGREETQYF
>-|TRBV5-4|TRBD1|TRBJ1-6
TGTGCCAGCAGCCCCGGGACAGGCAATTCACCCCTCCACTTT
CASSPGTGNSPLHF
>-|TRBV12-3/TRBV12-4|-|TRBJ2-2
TGTGCCAGCAGTTTTGTAGTGACCGGGGAGCTGTTTTTT
CASSFVVTGELFF
>-|TRBV3-1/TRBV3-2|-|TRBJ1-2
TGTGCCAGCAGCCAAGACGCGACAGTCGAGCGCGGCTACACCTTC
CASSQDATVERGYTF
>-|TRBV10-1|TRBD1|TRBJ2-7
TGCGCCAGCAGTGTTGGCACAGGGGGTCACGAGCAGTACTTC
CASSVGTGGHEQYF
>few|TRBV28|TRBD2|TRBJ2-3
TGTGCCAGCAGTTTTAGGTTCGGTAGCGGGAGGAACACAGATACGCAGTATTTT
CASSFRFGSGRNTDTQYF
>-|TRBV4-2|-|TRBJ2-3
TGTGCCAGCAGCCAAGCGGGTGGGGATACGCAGTATTTT
CASSQAGGDTQYF
>-|TRBV6-6|TRBD1|TRBJ1-3
TGTGCCAGCAGTCTGACAGGGGAGCTTCATGGAAACACCATATATTTT
CASSLTGELHGNTIYF
>-|TRBV7-3|-|TRBJ2-3
TGTGCCAGCAGCTTAGATGATCAGAGCACAGATACGCAGTATTTT
CASSLDDQSTDTQYF
>-|TRBV18|TRBD1|TRBJ1-4
TGTGCCAGCTCACCCGGGACAGGGGGTCGCGAAAAACTGTTTTTT
CASSPGTGGREKLFF
>-|TRBV20-1|TRBD2|TRBJ2-1
TGCAGTGCTAGTAGGCTAGCGGGGGGAATAGGGAACAATGAGCAGTTCTTC
CSASRLAGGIGNNEQFF
>-|TRBV28|TRBD2|TRBJ2-1
TGTGCCAGCAGTTACTCGTCGGGGGGCAATGAGCAGTTCTTC
CASSYSSGGNEQFF
>-|TRBV11-3|TRBD1|TRBJ1-4
TGTGCCAGCAGCCTCCGGACAGGGGCAAATGAAAAACTGTTTTTT
CASSLRTGANEKLFF
>-|TRBV5-6|-|TRBJ2-7
TGTGCCAGCAGCTTGGGTGGAGGCGAGCAGTACTTC
CASSLGGGEQYF
>-|TRBV30|TRBD1|TRBJ1-1
TGTGCCACAAACAGGGGGCCGGACACTGAAGCTTTCTTT
CATNRGPDTEAFF
>-|TRBV2|-|TRBJ2-6
TGTGCCAGCAGTGAACTCCAGGTCGCTGGGGCCAACGTCCTGACTTTC
CASSELQVAGANVLTF
>-|TRBV5-8|-|TRBJ1-2
TGTGCCAGCAGCAGCTTGTATGTCAGGGTAGATGGCTACACCTTC
CASSSLYVRVDGYTF
>-|TRBV2|-|TRBJ2-3
TGTGCCAGCAGTGAAGGATGGCGGCCAGATACGCAGTATTTT
CASSEGWRPDTQYF
>-|TRBV28|-|TRBJ1-3
TGTGCCAGCAGTTTAACAGGCTCTGGAAACACCATATATTTT
CASSLTGSGNTIYF
>once|TRBV6-6|-|TRBJ2-7
TGTGCCAGCAGTTACCCCCCTGCGGGACTCTACGAGCAGTACTTC
CASSYPPAGLYEQYF